This entry lists 4 T cell receptor beta chains sequenced from one sample in a study of blood T cell repertoires in COVID-19. Some clones are missing from TCRdb's copy, which holds only in-frame ones; the method was immunoSEQ multiplex PCR. The data contain roughly 110,000 clones, around 75% of them singletons. Sequencing input: peripheral blood. The receptors here all came from a human donor with acute or convalescent COVID-19. The donor label of this sample is uncertain.

The rearrangement links TRBV27 to TRBJ2-5, with D unresolved. The V end was cut by 5 bases, the J end by 0 bases, with 10 bases between. CDR3 size: 14 residues. Germline values: CDR1 MNHEY, CDR2 SMNVEV (reference sequence). The chain's CDR3 is CASSTTRYQETQYF. In nucleotides, the CDR3 is TGTGCCAGCAGTACAACACGATACCAAGAGACCCAGTACTTC.

The chain uses TRBV11-2 and TRBJ1-4; D perhaps matches TRBD1 (5 bases). V shed 5 bases and J shed 7 bases, with 14 bases lying between them. The CDR3 covers 14 residues. Germline V gene lookup returns CDR1 SGHAT and CDR2 FQNNGV. CDR3 in DNA: TGTGCCAGCAGCCCGATATACGGGGGTGAAAAACTGTTTTTT. Translated: CASSPIYGGEKLFF.

The gene calls are TRBV27 and TRBJ1-6; D is unresolved. Between the trimmed V and J ends, which lost 3 bases and 9 bases, there was a span of 9 bases. The CDR3 runs to 13 residues. Germline V gene data show CDR1 as MNHEY and CDR2 as SMNVEV (reference sequence). DNA of the CDR3: TGTGCCAGCAGTTTGAGTGTGAGTTCACCCCTCCACTTT. Its translation: CASSLSVSSPLHF.

This chain joins TRBV27 and TRBJ1-5, with D possibly matching TRBD1 (6 bases). The CDR3 contains 14 residues. The germline CDR1 and CDR2 sequences are MNHEY and SMNVEV (reference sequence). The V and J ends lost 6 bases and 9 bases respectively, with 18 bases between them. The CDR3 loop reads CASSAGGGHGPQHF. In DNA form, the CDR3 reads TGTGCCAGCAGCGCCGGGGGGGGCCACGGGCCCCAGCATTTT.